This entry lists 26 T cell receptor beta chains sequenced from one sample in a study of blood T cell repertoires in COVID-19. The protocol was immunoSEQ multiplex PCR, while the TCRdb copy is restricted to in-frame clones and leaves out a portion. This sample has around 330,000 clones, with around 89% found just once. Sequences were obtained from PBMCs or T cells enriched from blood (not recorded which). These receptor sequences come from a middle-aged woman who had recovered from COVID-19.

The chain joins TRBV9 to TRBJ2-1, with 8 bases aligning to TRBD1. J gave up 8 bases and V 1 base, and 5 bases lay outside the gene matches. This CDR3 is 14 amino acids long. Germline lookup yields CDR1 SGDLS and CDR2 YYNGEE. The DNA of the CDR3 is TGTGCCAGCAGCGTACAGGGGGCTAACTATGAGCAGTTCTTC. Protein sequence: CASSVQGANYEQFF.

The V call is TRBV4-1, the J call TRBJ2-1; TRBD1 is a possible D gene (6 bases). Trimming shortened V by 1 base and J by 7 bases, and 11 bases separated the two germline ends. Germline V gene lookup returns CDR1 MGHRA and CDR2 YSYEKL. The CDR3 loop spans 14 amino acids. The CDR3 protein is CASSQGGLENEQFF. In DNA, the CDR3 is TGCGCCAGCAGCCAAGGGGGGCTTGAAAATGAGCAGTTCTTC.

This clone showed up just once. The V gene is TRBV29-1, the J gene TRBJ2-1; 14 bases are a match to TRBD2. Unmatched junction bases numbered 12, after V lost 4 bases and J lost 4 bases. The CDR3 has 18 amino acids. Per the germline V gene, CDR1 is SQVTM and CDR2 is ANQGSEA. CDR3 loop: CSVGGLAGAQFLYNEQFF. DNA for the CDR3: TGCAGCGTTGGGGGACTAGCGGGAGCCCAGTTCCTTTACAATGAGCAGTTCTTC.

The chain recombines TRBV9 with TRBJ1-5; D is possibly TRBD1 (6 bases). The V gene's germline CDR1 is SGDLS and CDR2 YYNGEE. Trimming removed 0 bases from V and 4 bases from J, with 11 bases in between. This CDR3 comprises 15 residues. This chain's CDR3 is CASSVGYRANQPQHF. The CDR3 DNA reads as TGTGCCAGCAGCGTAGGGTACAGGGCGAATCAGCCCCAGCATTTT.

This chain uses TRBV7-2 with TRBJ2-3; TRBD2 matches 8 bases. V shed 6 bases, J shed 4 bases, and the junction held 18 bases outside the gene matches. CDR3 length: 18 residues. Germline CDR1 and CDR2: SGHTA and FQGNSA. The CDR3: CASSLTGETAGGPDTQYF. For the CDR3, the DNA is TGTGCCAGCAGTCTGACCGGGGAGACGGCGGGGGGCCCAGATACGCAGTATTTT.

This chain links TRBV7-6 with TRBJ2-5; 8 nucleotides match TRBD2. Germline V gene sequence: CDR1 SGHVS, CDR2 FNYEAQ. This CDR3 comprises 16 residues. The V gene end was trimmed by 1 base and the J gene end by 2 bases; junction bases not matched to a gene: 6. The CDR3 is CASSLGSGGLQETQYF. DNA for the CDR3: TGTGCCAGCAGCTTAGGAAGCGGGGGACTACAAGAGACCCAGTACTTC.

The chain is built from TRBV4-2 and TRBJ1-1; the match to TRBD1 covers 7 bases. With 2 bases clipped from V and 3 bases from J, the junction kept 3 bases outside the gene matches. This CDR3 region has 14 residues. Per germline, CDR1 LGHNA and CDR2 YNFKEQ. The CDR3 loop reads CASSQPTGYTEAFF. Here the CDR3 DNA reads TGTGCCAGCAGCCAACCGACAGGGTACACTGAAGCTTTCTTT.

The CDR3 region is CAISEGDRVYNSPLHF. DNA for the CDR3: TGTGCCATCAGTGAAGGGGACAGGGTCTATAATTCACCCCTCCACTTT. The chain uses TRBV10-3 and TRBJ1-6; 9 bases are shared with TRBD1. The CDR3 length is 16 residues. The ends lost 3 bases at V and 3 bases at J; junction bases unmatched: 3. The germline CDR1 and CDR2 sequences are ENHRY and SYGVKD.

The chain employs TRBV5-1 and TRBJ2-3; D is ambiguous. Germline lookup yields CDR1 SGHRS and CDR2 YFSETQ. V was shortened by 1 base and J by 2 bases, with 5 bases between the two germline ends. This CDR3 is built from 13 residues. This CDR3 is CASSLQITDTQYF. CDR3 coding DNA: TGCGCCAGCAGCTTGCAGATCACAGATACGCAGTATTTT.

The chain has TRBV7-9 and TRBJ2-5; the D gene is possibly TRBD2 (6 bases). V lost 2 bases and J lost 4, with 14 bases in between. CDR3 size: 15 residues. Germline assignment: CDR1 SEHNR and CDR2 FQNEAQ (reference sequence). CDR3 nucleotides: TGTGCCAGCAGCTTATGGGGGGATGTATCAGAGACCCAGTACTTC. Protein product: CASSLWGDVSETQYF.

J is TRBJ1-2 and V is TRBV27, with 8 bases lining up with TRBD1. Germline CDR1 MNHEY, CDR2 SMNVEV (reference sequence). J was trimmed by 4 bases and V by 2 bases; bases with no gene match: 6. The CDR3 length is 15 residues. The CDR3 loop reads CASSLGTGLSYGYTF. Here the CDR3 DNA reads TGTGCCAGCAGTTTAGGGACAGGCCTGAGCTATGGCTACACCTTC.

This chain joins TRBV6-6 and TRBJ2-7; D is unresolved. Germline V CDR1 and CDR2: MNHNY, SVGAGI (reference sequence). V was pared by 3 bases and J by 4 bases, with 10 bases between. This CDR3 spans 13 amino acids. This chain's CDR3 is CASSYSLLYEQYF. The CDR3 nucleotides read TGTGCCAGCAGTTATTCCCTACTGTACGAGCAGTACTTC.

The J gene is TRBJ2-7, the V gene TRBV9, with a weak D call TRBD2 (6 bases). V shed 0 bases and J shed 6 bases, with 13 bases lying between them. This CDR3 is 14 amino acids long. CDR1 is SGDLS, CDR2 YYNGEE, per germline. CDR3 in DNA: TGTGCCAGCAGCGTAGAAGGCGGGGACGGCGAGCAGTACTTC. Its protein product is CASSVEGGDGEQYF.

V usage is TRBV27 and J usage is TRBJ1-2; D perhaps matches TRBD1 (5 bases). This CDR3 contains 14 residues. Trimming left V 2 bases short and J 3 bases short, with 10 bases between. CDR1 is MNHEY, CDR2 SMNVEV, per germline (reference sequence). As DNA, the CDR3 is TGTGCCAGCAGTTTACGCGGGGGAGACTATGGCTACACCTTC. It is translated as CASSLRGGDYGYTF.

The V gene is TRBV7-9, the J gene TRBJ2-3, with D tentatively TRBD2 (5 bases). CDR3 length equals 15 residues. In germline, CDR1 is SEHNR, CDR2 FQNEAQ (reference sequence). V lost 3 bases to trimming and J lost 2 bases, with 12 bases between them. The CDR3 DNA reads TGTGCCAGCAGCTTCACGGGAACCCTCACAGATACGCAGTATTTT. This encodes CASSFTGTLTDTQYF.

J is TRBJ2-5 and V is TRBV27; D is unclear. V was shortened by 5 bases and J by 8 bases, with 18 bases between the two germline ends. This CDR3 has 14 amino acids. CDR1 and CDR2 from the germline V gene are MNHEY and SMNVEV (reference sequence). The CDR3 spells CASSTSQLQRTQYF. The CDR3 coding sequence is TGTGCCAGCAGTACTTCACAGTTACAGAGAACCCAGTACTTC.

The chain employs TRBV5-1 and TRBJ2-7; weak D call: TRBD2 (6 bases). The germline V gene encodes CDR1 SGHRS and CDR2 YFSETQ. This CDR3 comprises 15 residues. Trimming stripped 0 bases from V and 0 bases from J, with 10 bases between. The CDR3 DNA sequence: TGCGCCAGCAGCTTGGGGCGGGGCCCCTCCTACGAGCAGTACTTC. It specifies CASSLGRGPSYEQYF.

This rearrangement joins TRBV3-1 (or the pseudogene TRBV3-2) to TRBJ1-1, with a possible D match to TRBD1 (5 bases). CDR3 length: 14 amino acids. The V end was cut by 1 base, the J end by 1 base, with 7 bases between. CDR1 is LGHDT and CDR2 is YNNKEL in the germline V gene (reference sequence). CDR3 DNA: TGTGCCAGCAGCCAAGGGGGCGCGAACACTGAAGCTTTCTTT. Residues: CASSQGGANTEAFF.

The rearrangement joins TRBV28 to TRBJ1-2; weak D call: TRBD1 (5 bases). The V end lost 5 bases, the J end lost 4 bases, and 14 bases lay between the germline ends. There are 14 residues in the CDR3. Germline CDR1 MDHEN, CDR2 SYDVKM. CDR3 nucleotides: TGTGCCAGCAGTACCCCGGGGGGTAGCTATGGCTACACCTTC. It is translated as CASSTPGGSYGYTF.

The chain carries TRBV24-1 and TRBJ2-3, with 10 bases lining up with TRBD1. There are 15 residues in the CDR3. Germline lookup yields CDR1 KGHDR and CDR2 SFDVKD. The V and J ends lost 3 bases and 7 bases, in that order; junction bases with no gene match: 6. CDR3 amino acids: CATSDPGQGRNTQYF. The CDR3 DNA reads as TGTGCCACCAGTGATCCGGGACAGGGGAGAAATACGCAGTATTTT.

The rearrangement links TRBV29-1 to TRBJ1-1, with TRBD1 as a possible D gene (6 bases). This CDR3 is built from 13 residues. With 5 bases removed from V and 1 base from J, the gap between germline ends came to 11 bases. Germline V CDR1 and CDR2: SQVTM, ANQGSEA. This CDR3 is CSVTSGQNTEAFF. Written as DNA, the CDR3 is TGCAGCGTTACTTCGGGACAGAACACTGAAGCTTTCTTT.

J is TRBJ1-5 and V is TRBV30, with 7 bases lining up with TRBD1. This CDR3 is 14 amino acids long. Germline CDR1 GTSNPN, CDR2 SVGIG (reference sequence). V dropped 2 bases and J dropped 7; count of bases not matched to a gene: 8. CDR3 residues: CAWSFDRDGQPQHF. CDR3 nucleotide sequence: TGTGCCTGGAGTTTCGACAGGGACGGACAGCCCCAGCATTTT.

This clone came up once. This chain connects TRBV5-6 to TRBJ1-1, with D perhaps matching TRBD1 (6 bases). V was pared by 7 bases and J by 0 bases, with 13 bases between. This CDR3 has 14 residues. CDR1 SGHDT and CDR2 YYEEEE come from the germline V gene. This CDR3 reads CASSLTGMNTEAFF. The CDR3 DNA reads TGTGCCAGCTCTTTGACAGGCATGAACACTGAAGCTTTCTTT.

Details on this clone: Other nucleotide sequences in the sample specify the same CDR3. The rearrangement links TRBV11-2 to TRBJ2-2; 8 bases match TRBD1. With V trimmed by 4 bases and J by 4 bases, 5 bases remained unmatched. In germline, CDR1 is SGHAT, CDR2 FQNNGV. This CDR3 region has 15 residues. The chain's CDR3 is CASSSRQGFTGELFF. CDR3 DNA: TGTGCCAGCAGCTCCAGACAGGGGTTCACCGGGGAGCTGTTTTTT. The variable domain in full, completed from reference TRBV11-2 and TRBJ2-2, reads EAGVAQSPRYKIIEKRQSVAFWCNPISGHATLYWYQQILGQGPKLLIQFQNNGVVDDSQLPKDRFSAERLKGVDSTLKIQPAKLEDSAVYLCASSSRQGFTGELFFGEGSRLTVL.

The genes are TRBV5-1 and TRBJ2-7, with TRBD1 matching over 8 bases. V trimming: 4 bases; J trimming: 2 bases; junction bases outside the gene matches: 8. Looked up from germline, CDR1 is SGHRS and CDR2 is YFSETQ. The CDR3 totals 15 residues. The CDR3 protein is CASSLFGQGTYEQYF. The CDR3 DNA reads as TGCGCCAGCAGCCTGTTCGGACAGGGTACCTACGAGCAGTACTTC.

For this clone: The sample has other DNA sequences that encode this CDR3 too. This chain connects TRBV3-1 (or the pseudogene TRBV3-2) to TRBJ1-3; D not certain. Trimming removed 1 base from V and 1 base from J, with 5 bases in between. Germline lookup yields CDR1 LGHDT and CDR2 YNNKEL (reference sequence). The CDR3 consists of 14 residues. This CDR3 reads CASSQAGSGNTIYF. The CDR3 DNA sequence: TGTGCCAGCAGCCAAGCGGGGTCTGGAAACACCATATATTTT.